Below are 25 T cell receptor beta chains sequenced from a single sample in a study of T cells in Graves' hyperthyroidism and ophthalmopathy. Amplification yielded TCR beta CDR3 regions, with RNA transcripts as the source. The HTBI primer set was used in a first-round RT-PCR of the TCR CDR3. TCRdb analysed the multiplex PCR reads with MiXCR anew, one entry per CDR3 protein. The repertoire has about 400,000 distinct CDR3 sequences, over 12% of them found once; the top ten carry 15% to 20%. The material sequenced was blood. The receptors come from a woman aged 55 to 70 with Graves' ophthalmopathy.

This clonotype was detected only a few times. The chain couples TRBV10-3 to TRBJ2-1; tentatively, D is TRBD2 (5 bases). The V end was cut by 3 bases, the J end by 0 bases, with 12 bases between. This CDR3 is built from 16 residues. The germline V gene has CDR1 ENHRY and CDR2 SYGVKD. In DNA form, the CDR3 reads TGTGCCATCAGTGAAGGGAGCAAGAGCTCCTACAATGAGCAGTTCTTC. Encoded protein: CAISEGSKSSYNEQFF.

This clonotype was counted between two and nine times. V is TRBV12-3 or TRBV12-4 and J is TRBJ1-3; no firm D call. Trimming removed 6 bases from V and 7 bases from J, with 16 bases in between. The CDR3 covers 14 residues. The CDR3 nucleotides read TGTGCCAGCAGAGGTCGTGGGCTAGGGAACACCATATATTTT. This sequence encodes CASRGRGLGNTIYF.

This chain joins TRBV20-1 and TRBJ2-5; the match to TRBD2 covers 14 bases. Per germline, CDR1 DFQATT and CDR2 SNEGSKA (reference sequence). The junction had 6 bases not matched to a gene; V was cut back by 5 bases and J by 4 bases. This CDR3 contains 15 residues. The CDR3 coding sequence is TGCAGTGCTTCGCCTGGGACTAGCGGGAGAGAGACCCAGTACTTC. It is translated as CSASPGTSGRETQYF.

Ten or more counts support this clonotype. The rearrangement uses TRBV28 and TRBJ1-5; no reliable D call. V lost 5 bases, J lost 6 bases, and 20 bases lay in between. Per germline, CDR1 MDHEN and CDR2 SYDVKM. This CDR3 spans 16 amino acids. CDR3 in DNA: TGTGCCAGCAGTCCCCTGCGGTACGCGGGAAGTCAGCCCCAGCATTTT. Residues: CASSPLRYAGSQPQHF.

Only a few counts were recorded for this clonotype. The chain carries TRBV6-6 and TRBJ2-7, with 8 bases aligning to TRBD1. The J segment lost 2 bases and the V segment lost 0 bases, leaving 3 bases of the junction unmatched. CDR3 length equals 15 residues. The germline V gene has CDR1 MNHNY and CDR2 SVGAGI (reference sequence). The CDR3 here is CASSYSGQAAYEQYF. The CDR3 DNA reads as TGTGCCAGCAGTTACTCGGGACAGGCGGCCTACGAGCAGTACTTC.

A remark on this clonotype: Given a much more abundant clone one base away, this may be a read error. The chain uses TRBV5-6 and TRBJ1-1; possible D gene TRBD1, 6 bases. This CDR3 region has 14 residues. The V end lost 3 bases, the J end lost 1 base, and 10 bases lay between the germline ends. From germline, CDR1 is SGHDT and CDR2 YYEEEE. The CDR3 loop reads CASSWDTRNTEAFF. The CDR3, as DNA: TGTGCCAGCAGCTGGGACACACGGAACACTGAAGCTTTCTTT.

In its sample, this clonotype was seen a few times. The chain is built from TRBV7-2 and TRBJ1-1; D is unclear. V dropped 1 base and J dropped 5 bases, with 11 bases sitting between them. Per the germline V gene, CDR1 is SGHTA and CDR2 is FQGNSA. CDR3 length: 14 residues. The CDR3 is CASSLGGIWTEAFF. The CDR3 DNA reads as TGTGCCAGCAGCTTAGGCGGGATTTGGACTGAAGCTTTCTTT.

This clonotype was seen many times. The genes are TRBV20-1 and TRBJ1-2; D gene ambiguous. The CDR3 spans 14 residues. Trimming took 2 bases from V and 8 from J, leaving 18 bases between them. Germline CDR1 DFQATT, CDR2 SNEGSKA (reference sequence). CDR3 sequence: CSARKAEELGGYTF. CDR3 nucleotides: TGCAGTGCTAGAAAGGCTGAAGAGCTGGGAGGCTACACCTTC.

This clonotype was picked up a small number of times. V and J are TRBV9 and TRBJ2-2; D gene unclear. This CDR3 spans 13 amino acids. CDR1 is SGDLS and CDR2 is YYNGEE in the germline V gene. V shed 0 bases and J shed 8 bases, with 8 bases lying between them. CDR3 nucleotide sequence: TGTGCCAGCAGCGTAGGTGGGGTTGGGGAGCTGTTTTTT. Encoded protein: CASSVGGVGELFF.

This clonotype was picked up many times. The V and J genes are TRBV4-2 and TRBJ2-6; 7 bases are shared with TRBD2. The CDR3 runs to 18 residues. Losses at the gene ends were 7 bases for V and 1 base for J; bases not matched to a gene: 13. CDR1 and CDR2 from the germline V gene are LGHNA and YNFKEQ. The CDR3 coding sequence is TGTGCCAGCACCTACGGGAGAGGGAGGGATTCTGGGGCCAACGTCCTGACTTTC. Amino acids: CASTYGRGRDSGANVLTF.

This clonotype was observed many times. The chain is built from TRBV20-1 and TRBJ2-3; D is unresolved. The ends were cut back, 0 bases at V and 6 bases at J, with 4 bases in the middle. From germline, CDR1 is DFQATT and CDR2 SNEGSKA (reference sequence). This CDR3 comprises 11 residues. The CDR3 loop reads CSARDPDTQYF. The DNA for the CDR3 is TGCAGTGCTAGAGACCCCGATACGCAGTATTTT.

The chain uses TRBV11-2 and TRBJ1-1; TRBD1 agrees at 11 bases. The V segment lost 5 bases and the J segment 3 bases; nucleotides outside the gene matches: 5. This CDR3 is 15 amino acids long. Germline loops: CDR1 SGHAT, CDR2 FQNNGV. The CDR3 loop reads CASSMGQGGYTEAFF. The DNA of the CDR3 is TGTGCCAGCAGCATGGGACAGGGGGGGTACACTGAAGCTTTCTTT.

This clonotype was seen many times. The chain joins TRBV3-1 to TRBJ1-3; D not certain. The germline V and J ends were trimmed by 0 bases and 3 bases, with 3 bases remaining between them. CDR3 length: 13 residues. The germline V gene has CDR1 LGHDT and CDR2 YNNKEL (reference sequence). CDR3 loop: CASSQDFGNTIYF. Here the CDR3 DNA reads TGTGCCAGCAGCCAAGATTTTGGAAACACCATATATTTT. Together with reference TRBV3-1 and TRBJ1-3, the CDR3 gives the full variable domain: DTAVSQTPKYLVTQMGNDKSIKCEQNLGHDTMYWYKQDSKKFLKIMFSYNNKELIINETVPNRFSPKSPDKAHLNLHINSLELGDSAVYFCASSQDFGNTIYFGEGSWLTVV.

J is TRBJ2-3 and V is TRBV15; tentative D call: TRBD1 (5 bases). CDR1 is LNHNV, CDR2 YYDKDF, per germline (reference sequence). The length of the CDR3 is 16 residues. V was shortened by 0 bases and J by 0 bases, with 10 bases between the two germline ends. The CDR3 loop is CATSREGRASTDTQYF. The CDR3 DNA is TGTGCCACCAGCAGAGAGGGCAGGGCGAGCACAGATACGCAGTATTTT.

This clonotype has only a few counts. The chain couples TRBV2 to TRBJ2-7; no clear D gene. CDR1 is SNHLY, CDR2 FYNNEI, per germline. The CDR3 is 11 amino acids. Trimming removed 7 bases at V and 0 bases at J, with 4 bases between. The CDR3 region is CASTFSYEQYF. The CDR3 coding sequence is TGTGCCAGCACGTTCTCCTACGAGCAGTACTTC. Filled out from reference TRBV2 and TRBJ2-7, the complete variable domain reads EPEVTQTPSHQVTQMGQEVILRCVPISNHLYFYWYRQILGQKVEFLVSFYNNEISEKSEIFDDQFSVERPDGSNFTLKIRSTKLEDSAMYFCASTFSYEQYFGPGTRLTVT.

This clonotype was observed a few times. This chain links TRBV7-9 with TRBJ2-1, with D uncertain. The CDR3 spans 13 residues. The germline V gene encodes CDR1 SEHNR and CDR2 FQNEAQ (reference sequence). Trimming cost V 5 bases and J 6 bases, with 11 bases left between them. CDR3 loop: CASSHRYGNEQFF. CDR3 nucleotide sequence: TGTGCCAGCAGCCACCGTTATGGCAATGAGCAGTTCTTC.

This clonotype was recorded many times. The genes are TRBV30 and TRBJ1-1, with D tentatively TRBD1 (6 bases). V was shortened by 2 bases and J by 4 bases, with 8 bases between the two germline ends. The V gene's germline CDR1 is GTSNPN and CDR2 SVGIG (reference sequence). The CDR3 has 12 residues. As DNA, the CDR3 is TGTGCCTGGAGTTTAGGGGGCACTGAAGCTTTCTTT. Encoded protein: CAWSLGGTEAFF.

A few counts support this clonotype. This sequence joins TRBV4-2 and TRBJ1-1; 8 bases agree with TRBD1. J lost 3 bases, V lost 2 bases, and 5 bases had no gene match. Germline V lookup: CDR1 LGHNA, CDR2 YNFKEQ. The CDR3 is 15 amino acids. The CDR3 protein is CASSQPNRGDTEAFF. DNA for the CDR3: TGTGCCAGCAGCCAACCTAACAGGGGGGACACTGAAGCTTTCTTT.

The chain's CDR3 is CASSIDWGRNFYEQYF. CDR3 DNA: TGTGCCAGTAGTATAGATTGGGGGAGAAACTTCTACGAGCAGTACTTC. The chain combines TRBV19 with TRBJ2-7; D may correspond to TRBD1 or TRBD2 (5 bases each). The CDR3 loop spans 16 amino acids. Germline CDR1 is LNHDA and CDR2 is SQIVND (reference sequence). Between the trimmed V and J ends, which lost 0 bases and 3 bases, there was a span of 15 bases.

At least ten counts were recorded for this clonotype. The genes are TRBV28 and TRBJ1-5, with D perhaps matching TRBD1 (5 bases). The CDR3 contains 16 residues. Germline V gene lookup returns CDR1 MDHEN and CDR2 SYDVKM. V dropped 5 bases and J dropped 0 bases, with 14 bases sitting between them. CDR3: CASSALGGSSNQPQHF. The CDR3 DNA reads TGTGCCAGCAGTGCTCTCGGGGGTAGTAGCAATCAGCCCCAGCATTTT.

This clonotype came up many times. The chain recombines TRBV7-9 with TRBJ2-5; D gene uncertain. Germline V gives CDR1 SEHNR, CDR2 FQNEAQ (reference sequence). The CDR3 loop spans 13 amino acids. Trimming removed 4 bases at V and 3 bases at J, with 9 bases between. CDR3 sequence: CASSSYKEETQYF. CDR3 DNA sequence: TGTGCCAGCAGCTCATACAAGGAAGAGACCCAGTACTTC.

This clonotype was observed at least ten times. DNA of the CDR3: TGTGCCAGCAGTCCCCCCCGCGGGAGCGGGGATACGCAGTATTTT. Amino acid sequence: CASSPPRGSGDTQYF. The rearrangement links TRBV28 to TRBJ2-3; 7 positions match TRBD2. The CDR3 sequence is 15 residues long. V shed 5 bases and J 6 bases; nucleotides not matched to a gene: 11. Germline lookup yields CDR1 MDHEN and CDR2 SYDVKM.

The table lists this clonotype with a few counts. The chain joins TRBV20-1 to TRBJ1-5; 8 bases are shared with TRBD1. There are 14 residues in the CDR3. Germline CDR1 reads DFQATT; CDR2 reads SNEGSKA (reference sequence). With V trimmed by 4 bases and J by 7 bases, 9 bases remained unmatched. CDR3 in DNA: TGCAGTGCTAAAGGACAGGGTGGGGCCCAGCCCCAGCATTTT. Translated: CSAKGQGGAQPQHF.

This clonotype came up many times. The chain links TRBV2 to TRBJ2-7; possibly TRBD2 for D (5 bases). The germline V and J ends were trimmed by 4 bases and 2 bases, with 12 bases remaining between them. The CDR3 is 14 residues long. From germline, CDR1 is SNHLY and CDR2 FYNNEI. The CDR3 DNA follows: TGTGCCAGCAGTGTTGGAGGAGCGGCCTACGAGCAGTACTTC. Translation gives CASSVGGAAYEQYF.

This clonotype was counted ten times or more. The rearrangement uses TRBV9 and TRBJ2-1; 10 bases agree with TRBD2. Trimming cost V 4 bases and J 8 bases; bases outside gene matches: 12. Germline CDR1 SGDLS, CDR2 YYNGEE. The CDR3 covers 16 residues. CDR3 in amino acids: CASSLAASGRWYEQFF. In DNA, the CDR3 is TGTGCCAGCAGCCTGGCAGCTAGCGGGAGATGGTATGAGCAGTTCTTC.